This T cell receptor beta chain comes out of a study of blood T cell repertoires in COVID-19. Study summary: Material from acute and convalescent COVID-19 was sourced from the United States, Italy and Spain. The analysed material was cDNA or gDNA that came from T cells, B-cell-depleted T cells, or PBMCs.

Authors' data handling: By means of reference gene primer amplification, nucleated cell counts were estimated. Method: immunoSEQ multiplex PCR; TCRdb's copy keeps in-frame clones and lacks some. V, J and clone size are those of that table, while D and trimming were read from the DNA. The repertoire has about 250,000 clones, about 85% of them found once; the top ten carry roughly 3%. The CDR3 is 12 amino acids. V was trimmed by 1 base and J by 8 bases, leaving 8 bases between them. Germline-derived CDR1 and CDR2 are SGHTA and FQGNSA. The V gene is TRBV7-2, the J gene TRBJ1-1; maybe TRBD1 (5 bases). The clonotype originates from a man younger than 35 with active or convalescent COVID-19. Sequences were obtained from peripheral blood. The CDR3 bases are TGTGCCAGCAGCTTAGGAAGACAGGAAGCTTTCTTT. Translation: CASSLGRQEAFF.